This T cell receptor (beta chain) originates from a study of blood T cell repertoires in COVID-19. Authors' data handling: Amplification from reference gene primers served as the basis for estimated nucleated cell counts. The assay was immunoSEQ multiplex PCR, and TCRdb's table has in-frame clones only and misses some. That table supplies the V and J calls and clone size; D and trimming were determined from the DNA. The sample contains roughly 180,000 clones, about 84% of which appear only once. Trimming took 0 bases from V and 0 from J, leaving 11 bases between them. The CDR3 runs to 16 residues. Germline V gene sequence: CDR1 LGHDT, CDR2 YNNKEL (reference sequence).

This receptor was obtained from a woman in her forties with acute COVID-19. Material: PBMCs or T cells enriched from blood (not recorded which). The rearrangement links TRBV3-1 (or the pseudogene TRBV3-2) to TRBJ1-1; D ambiguous. CDR3 amino acids: CASSQDGQLLNTEAFF. The CDR3 DNA reads TGTGCCAGCAGCCAAGATGGGCAGCTCTTGAACACTGAAGCTTTCTTT.